The clone carrying this T cell receptor beta chain was seen more than once but under ten times. Its antigen remains unknown. The data derive from a study of response to subunit inactivated influenza vaccine. A single record per CDR3 protein comes from TCRdb applying MiXCR to the RT-PCR reads. The repertoire holds over 150,000 distinct CDR3 sequences, about 10% seen once, with roughly 40% in the top ten. Study conclusions and caveats: Each seasonal influenza vaccination recruits few new T cells, the authors suggested.

This TCR was sampled from a man between 50 and 75 years old who received an inactivated influenza vaccine. The sequenced sample was CD8+ T cells sorted from PBMCs, obtained less than 30 months after vaccination.

The CDR3 DNA sequence: TGCGCCAGCAGCCAAGATGAGGGGTTGAACACTGAAGCTTTCTTT. This translates into CASSQDEGLNTEAFF. This sequence joins TRBV4-1 and TRBJ1-1; perhaps TRBD1 as D (5 bases). Germline-derived CDR1 and CDR2 are MGHRA and YSYEKL. V lost 0 bases, J lost 0 bases, and 8 bases lay in between. This CDR3 has 15 amino acids.